Listed below are T cell receptor beta chains from one sample, sequenced in a study of shared clonotypes between healthy human individuals. Clones were sequenced by immunoSEQ multiplex PCR, and TCRdb holds only the in-frame ones, with some missing. Altogether 560,000 or so clones are present, about 96% being singletons, with the ten largest covering more than 0.085%. The material sequenced was naive CD8+ T cells sorted from blood. These receptors all come from a woman aged 25 to 45 in good health. Each CDR3 is given with its conserved first and last residue. D genes are given only for firm matches. Clone size is not always given. Where it is, it says once, few, many or a class for expanded clones.

V gene	D gene	clone size	J gene	CDR3 DNA	CDR3 protein
TRBV27	NA	NA	TRBJ1-2	TGTGCCAGCAGCACAACCCCTGGCTATGGCTACACCTTC	CASSTTPGYGYTF
TRBV6-1	TRBD2	NA	TRBJ2-1	TGTGCCAGCAGTGAAGGAGCGGGAGAAAGGAATGAGCAGTTCTTC	CASSEGAGERNEQFF
TRBV18	NA	NA	TRBJ2-7	TGTGCCAGCTCACCGGGGACCTACGAGCAGTACTTC	CASSPGTYEQYF
TRBV6-4	NA	NA	TRBJ2-1	TGTGCCAGCAGTGGATCCGGAGGCTCCTACAATGAGCAGTTCTTC	CASSGSGGSYNEQFF
TRBV13	NA	NA	TRBJ1-1	TGTGCCAGCAGCTTAGGCCGGGACGGAGGCACTGAAGCTTTCTTT	CASSLGRDGGTEAFF
TRBV6-5	TRBD2	NA	TRBJ2-1	TGTGCCAGCACGCTAGCGGGAGGGTATGAGCAGTTCTTC	CASTLAGGYEQFF
TRBV4-1	NA	NA	TRBJ2-1	TGCGCCAGCAGCCAAAGTAGGGACAACAACAATGAGCAGTTCTTC	CASSQSRDNNNEQFF
TRBV10-2	TRBD2	NA	TRBJ2-1	TGCGCCAGCAGTGAGGAGGCTAGCGGGGGCTCCTACAATGAGCAGTTCTTC	CASSEEASGGSYNEQFF
TRBV4-1	NA	NA	TRBJ2-2	TGCGCCAGCAGCCCCGGACTTAACACCGGGGAGCTGTTTTTT	CASSPGLNTGELFF
TRBV9	TRBD2	NA	TRBJ2-2	TGTGCCAGCAGCGTAGAGGGCTCTAGCGGAGTACCTCCCGGGGAGCTGTTTTTT	CASSVEGSSGVPPGELFF
TRBV28	TRBD2	once	TRBJ2-7	TGTGCCAGCACCTCGGGACTAGCGGGAGTGAGGGAGCAGTACTTC	CASTSGLAGVREQYF
TRBV4-1	NA	NA	TRBJ1-3	TGCGCCAGCAGCTCTGACAGTTCCTCTGGAAACACCATATATTTT	CASSSDSSSGNTIYF
TRBV29-1	NA	NA	TRBJ1-1	TGCAGCGCCACTGGGGCTGAAGCTTTCTTT	CSATGAEAFF
TRBV28	TRBD2	NA	TRBJ2-1	TGTGCCAGCAGTTTTTCCACGGCGGGAGGGGTCCACAATGAGCAGTTCTTC	CASSFSTAGGVHNEQFF
TRBV10-3	TRBD2	once	TRBJ2-1	TGTGCCATCCGGCACGAAGCGGGAGGGCCCAAGGAGCAGTTCTTC	CAIRHEAGGPKEQFF
TRBV27	NA	NA	TRBJ2-1	TGTGCCAGCACGATACGCCCCGGGCAAGGGTACAATGAGCAGTTCTTC	CASTIRPGQGYNEQFF
TRBV5-4	NA	NA	TRBJ2-7	TGTGCCAGCAGCTTTTCCCGTGGGCGGGACTTACCCTTCGAGCAGTACTTC	CASSFSRGRDLPFEQYF
TRBV29-1	NA	NA	TRBJ2-7	TGCAGCGTTGAAACGGATTTCCTAGACGAGCAGTACTTC	CSVETDFLDEQYF
TRBV6-1	NA	NA	TRBJ2-7	TGTGCCATCCTCAGGGTCGGAATTCCTTACGAGCAGTACTTC	CAILRVGIPYEQYF
TRBV5-1	NA	once	TRBJ2-1	TGCGCCAGCAGCTTGGTGGGACCCTACAATGAGCAGTTCTTC	CASSLVGPYNEQFF
TRBV28	TRBD1	NA	TRBJ2-7	TGTGCCAGCAGTTGGGACAGGTTCCAGGGCGAGCAGTACTTC	CASSWDRFQGEQYF
TRBV11-2	NA	NA	TRBJ2-7	TGTGCCAGCAGCTTAGGCGCCAGGCTTGCCTACGAGCAGTACTTC	CASSLGARLAYEQYF
TRBV5-4	TRBD2	NA	TRBJ2-7	TGTGCCAGCAGCTGGGAGGGCGAGCAGTACTTC	CASSWEGEQYF
TRBV5-8	NA	NA	TRBJ2-5	TGTGCCAGCAGCTTGTTACAGTCCGACTTAAGGGGGACCCAGTACTTC	CASSLLQSDLRGTQYF
TRBV7-8	NA	NA	TRBJ2-7	TGTGCCAGCAGCTTAGACCGAGCCTACGAGCAGTACTTC	CASSLDRAYEQYF
TRBV15	NA	NA	TRBJ2-5	TGTGCCACCAGCAGAGGCGGGGTAGGAGAGACCCAGTACTTC	CATSRGGVGETQYF
TRBV7-9	NA	NA	TRBJ2-5	TGTGCCAGCAGCCCAAGGGGTTTTCGAGAGACCCAGTACTTC	CASSPRGFRETQYF
TRBV6-5	TRBD1	NA	TRBJ1-1	TGTGCCAGCAGTTACTCACCCTCGACAGGGACTGAAGCTTTCTTT	CASSYSPSTGTEAFF
TRBV27	NA	NA	TRBJ2-7	TGTGCCAGCAGTCCGACCTCGGACGGAACCGAGCAGTACTTC	CASSPTSDGTEQYF
TRBV4-1	TRBD2	NA	TRBJ2-1	TGCGCCAGCAGCCAAGATGCTCTTAGCGGGCTTTACTACAATGAGCAGTTCTTC	CASSQDALSGLYYNEQFF
TRBV13	NA	NA	TRBJ2-2	TGTGCCAGCAGCTTCCCTAGTCACACCGGGGAGCTGTTTTTT	CASSFPSHTGELFF
TRBV7-9	NA	NA	TRBJ1-1	TGTGCCAGCAGCGAGAATAGACAGCGTGAAGACACTGAAGCTTTCTTT	CASSENRQREDTEAFF
TRBV6-6	TRBD2	NA	TRBJ2-2	TGTGCCAGCACGCCAGGGACTAGCAGCACCGGGGAGCTGTTTTTT	CASTPGTSSTGELFF
TRBV10-2	TRBD1	NA	TRBJ2-7	TGCGCCAGCGGAACAGGGGAAGAGCAGTACTTC	CASGTGEEQYF
TRBV9	TRBD1	NA	TRBJ2-2	TGTGCCAGCAGCGGACACAAACCGGGACAGGGAAACACCGGGGAGCTGTTTTTT	CASSGHKPGQGNTGELFF
TRBV7-9	NA	few	TRBJ1-3	TGTGCCAGCAGCTTAGGCGGGTCTGGAAACACCATATATTTT	CASSLGGSGNTIYF
TRBV5-4	NA	NA	TRBJ2-6	TGTGCCAGCAGCTTGGGTGGGGCTGGGGCCAACGTCCTGACTTTC	CASSLGGAGANVLTF